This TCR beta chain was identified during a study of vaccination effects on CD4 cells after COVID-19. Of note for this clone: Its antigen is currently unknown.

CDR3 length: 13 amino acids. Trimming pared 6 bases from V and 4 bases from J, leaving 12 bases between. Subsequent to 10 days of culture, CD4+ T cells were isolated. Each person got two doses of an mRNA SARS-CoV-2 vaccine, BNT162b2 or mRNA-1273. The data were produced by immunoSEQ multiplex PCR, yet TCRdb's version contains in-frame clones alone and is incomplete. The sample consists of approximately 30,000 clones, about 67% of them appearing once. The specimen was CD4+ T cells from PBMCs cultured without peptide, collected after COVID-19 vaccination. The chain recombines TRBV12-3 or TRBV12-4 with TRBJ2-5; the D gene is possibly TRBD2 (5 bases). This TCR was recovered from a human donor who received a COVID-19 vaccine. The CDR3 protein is CASRAIAGETQYF. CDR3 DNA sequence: TGTGCCAGCAGGGCCATTGCGGGAGAGACCCAGTACTTC.